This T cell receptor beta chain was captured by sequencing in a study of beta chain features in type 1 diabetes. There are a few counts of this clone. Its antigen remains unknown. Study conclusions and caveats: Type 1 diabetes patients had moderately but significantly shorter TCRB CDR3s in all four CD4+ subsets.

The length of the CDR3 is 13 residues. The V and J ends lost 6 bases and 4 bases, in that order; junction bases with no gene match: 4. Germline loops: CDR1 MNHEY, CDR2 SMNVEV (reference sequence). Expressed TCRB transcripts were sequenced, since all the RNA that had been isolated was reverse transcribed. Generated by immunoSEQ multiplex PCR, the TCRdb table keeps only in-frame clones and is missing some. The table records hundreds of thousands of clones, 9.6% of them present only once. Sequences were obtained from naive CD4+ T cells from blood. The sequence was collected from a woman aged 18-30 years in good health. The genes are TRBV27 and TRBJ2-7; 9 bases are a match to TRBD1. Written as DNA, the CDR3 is TGTGCCAGCAGGCGGACAGGGGTATACGAGCAGTACTTC. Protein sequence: CASRRTGVYEQYF.